The rows below give T cell receptor beta chains drawn from one sample of a study of control samples from healthy donors and cancer patients. The data were produced by immunoSEQ multiplex PCR, yet TCRdb's version contains in-frame clones alone and is incomplete. The sample contains roughly 120,000 clones, more than 80% of which appear only once. The sequenced material came from PBMCs. These receptors were taken from a woman in her forties or fifties with colorectal cancer. The CDR3 runs from the conserved cysteine through the conserved F or W. D genes are given only for firm matches. Not every row has a clone size; where given, it reads once, few, many or a size class.

TRBV6-1	-	TRBJ2-3	-	CASSDDVSTDTQYF	TGTGCCAGCAGTGACGATGTTAGCACAGATACGCAGTATTTT
TRBV9	TRBD1	TRBJ1-2	-	CASSPRTGPYGYTF	TGTGCCAGCAGCCCCCGGACAGGTCCCTATGGCTACACCTTC
TRBV10-3	-	TRBJ1-5	-	CAISEDASNQPQHF	TGTGCCATCAGTGAGGACGCTAGCAATCAGCCCCAGCATTTT
TRBV5-1	TRBD2	TRBJ2-6	-	CASSSRTSGTSGANVLTF	TGCGCCAGCAGCTCACGTACTAGCGGGACCTCTGGGGCCAACGTCCTGACTTTC
TRBV6-5	TRBD2	TRBJ2-2	-	CASSYAGANTGELFF	TGTGCCAGCAGTTACGCGGGGGCGAACACCGGGGAGCTGTTTTTT
TRBV2	-	TRBJ1-2	-	CASSEVSRNYGYTF	TGTGCCAGCAGTGAAGTCAGCAGAAACTATGGCTACACCTTC
TRBV6-5	-	TRBJ1-2	-	CASRAQNGDGYTF	TGTGCCAGCAGGGCACAAAACGGGGATGGCTACACCTTC
TRBV6-6	TRBD1	TRBJ2-1	-	CASSSHSGQGRNEQFF	TGTGCCAGCAGTTCTCACTCGGGACAGGGTAGGAATGAGCAGTTCTTC
TRBV2	-	TRBJ1-6	-	CASRRTSSPLHF	TGTGCCAGCAGGCGGACGAGTTCACCCCTCCACTTT
TRBV7-6	-	TRBJ2-5	-	CASSLAGGSLGETQYF	TGTGCCAGCAGCTTAGCTGGGGGTTCATTGGGAGAGACCCAGTACTTC
TRBV5-6	-	TRBJ2-3	-	CASSRKRAEDTQYF	TGTGCCAGCAGCCGCAAACGGGCGGAAGATACGCAGTATTTT
TRBV12-3/TRBV12-4	-	TRBJ1-1	-	CASSFWGETEAFF	TGTGCCAGCAGTTTTTGGGGCGAGACTGAAGCTTTCTTT
TRBV5-1	TRBD2	TRBJ2-1	-	CASSQNPSGGNEQFF	TGCGCCAGCAGTCAGAATCCTAGCGGGGGAAATGAGCAGTTCTTC
TRBV7-2	TRBD1	TRBJ1-2	-	CASSLDGDRRPYGYTF	TGTGCCAGCAGCTTAGATGGGGACAGACGACCGTATGGCTACACCTTC
TRBV19	TRBD1	TRBJ1-3	-	CASRPGGSGNTIYF	TGTGCCAGTAGACCAGGGGGCTCTGGAAACACCATATATTTT
TRBV30	TRBD1	TRBJ2-7	-	CAWRVGQGNYEQYF	TGTGCCTGGAGGGTGGGACAGGGGAACTACGAGCAGTACTTC
TRBV6-1	TRBD1	TRBJ1-1	-	CASSEARQGPAFF	TGTGCCAGCAGTGAAGCCAGACAGGGCCCAGCTTTCTTT
TRBV19	-	TRBJ1-3	-	CASCVGSGNTIYF	TGTGCCAGTTGTGTGGGCTCTGGAAACACCATATATTTT
TRBV6-4	TRBD1	TRBJ1-2	-	CASSDTGVGGYTF	TGTGCCAGCAGTGACACAGGGGTCGGTGGCTACACCTTC
TRBV30	-	TRBJ1-3	-	CAWRAGLKDGNTIYF	TGTGCCTGGAGAGCCGGGCTCAAGGACGGAAACACCATATATTTT
TRBV19	-	TRBJ1-3	-	CASSSTAWENTIYF	TGTGCCAGTAGCTCGACAGCTTGGGAGAACACCATATATTTT
TRBV30	TRBD1	TRBJ2-7	-	CAWSPRTGAVWEQYF	TGTGCCTGGAGCCCCCGGACAGGGGCAGTCTGGGAGCAGTACTTC
TRBV5-1	TRBD2	TRBJ2-2	once	CASSFSAGGKTGELFF	TGCGCCAGCAGCTTCTCAGCGGGAGGGAAGACCGGGGAGCTGTTTTTT
TRBV13	-	TRBJ1-2	-	CASSLEGGREEDGYTF	TGTGCCAGCAGCTTAGAGGGGGGGCGGGAGGAAGATGGCTACACCTTC
TRBV9	-	TRBJ1-3	-	CASSADYLSGNTIYF	TGTGCCAGCAGCGCGGACTACCTCTCTGGAAACACCATATATTTT
TRBV29-1	-	TRBJ2-3	-	CSVSGLVTGDTDTQYF	TGCAGCGTTTCAGGGCTGGTGACGGGGGACACAGATACGCAGTATTTT
TRBV2	-	TRBJ2-2	-	CASSSLAGRSNTGELFF	TGTGCCAGCAGTTCCCTAGCAGGGAGGTCGAACACCGGGGAGCTGTTTTTT
TRBV11-2	-	TRBJ1-2	-	CASSLGQVYGYTF	TGTGCCAGCAGCTTAGGACAGGTCTATGGCTACACCTTC
TRBV7-9	TRBD1	TRBJ2-1	-	CASSRGQLYNEQFF	TGTGCCAGCAGCCGGGGACAGCTTTACAATGAGCAGTTCTTC
TRBV5-6	-	TRBJ1-2	-	CASSLETDSAYGYTF	TGTGCCAGCAGCTTGGAAACGGACAGCGCCTATGGCTACACCTTC
TRBV7-3	TRBD2	TRBJ2-3	-	CASSLTLERAGGTDTQYF	TGTGCCAGCAGCTTAACGTTGGAGCGGGCGGGGGGCACAGATACGCAGTATTTT
TRBV7-8	TRBD1	TRBJ1-4	-	CASSPTRTGGEKLFF	TGTGCCAGCAGCCCCACGCGGACAGGGGGCGAAAAACTGTTTTTT
TRBV7-9	TRBD2	TRBJ2-3	-	CASSFTIPGLATSTDTQYF	TGTGCCAGCAGCTTTACTATACCGGGACTAGCGACTAGCACAGATACGCAGTATTTT
TRBV5-1	-	TRBJ1-1	-	CASSLEGRNTEAFF	TGCGCCAGCAGCTTGGAGGGCAGAAACACTGAAGCTTTCTTT
TRBV30	TRBD1	TRBJ1-1	-	CAWSVAGGTEAFF	TGTGCCTGGAGTGTGGCAGGGGGAACTGAAGCTTTCTTT
TRBV5-1	-	TRBJ1-2	-	CASSSDGGNYGYTF	TGCGCCAGCAGCTCGGACGGCGGAAACTATGGCTACACCTTC
TRBV7-3	TRBD1	TRBJ2-3	-	CASSLRDRGDTQYF	TGTGCCAGCAGCTTACGGGACAGGGGAGATACGCAGTATTTT
TRBV9	-	TRBJ2-2	-	CASSPNTGELFF	TGTGCCAGCAGTCCCAACACCGGGGAGCTGTTTTTT
TRBV19	TRBD2	TRBJ2-5	-	CASSLNRGGAGETQYF	TGTGCCAGTAGTCTGAACCGCGGGGGGGCCGGGGAGACCCAGTACTTC
TRBV5-4	TRBD1	TRBJ1-4	-	CASSLGQGITNEKLFF	TGTGCCAGCAGCTTGGGACAGGGTATTACTAATGAAAAACTGTTTTTT
TRBV6-6	-	TRBJ1-5	-	CASKAPQGQPQHF	TGTGCCAGCAAGGCCCCCCAAGGGCAGCCCCAGCATTTT
TRBV19	-	TRBJ1-6	-	CASSTRNSPLHF	TGTGCCAGTAGTACCCGGAATTCACCCCTCCACTTT
TRBV2	-	TRBJ2-1	-	CASRRQVVSYNEQFF	TGTGCCAGCAGGCGACAGGTCGTTTCCTACAATGAGCAGTTCTTC
TRBV24-1	-	TRBJ2-3	-	CATSDFEVAASTDTQYF	TGTGCCACCAGTGATTTCGAGGTCGCGGCTAGCACAGATACGCAGTATTTT
TRBV3-1/TRBV3-2	-	TRBJ1-2	-	CASSQKDRQLNYGYTF	TGTGCCAGCAGCCAAAAGGATCGGCAACTTAACTATGGCTACACCTTC
TRBV29-1	-	TRBJ1-1	once	CSVQSTMNTEAFF	TGCAGCGTACAGAGTACGATGAACACTGAAGCTTTCTTT
TRBV7-9	TRBD2	TRBJ2-6	-	CASSPGLAGVGSF	TGTGCCAGCAGCCCCGGACTAGCGGGGGTTGGGTCTTTC
TRBV10-3	TRBD1	TRBJ1-2	-	CAISDRQGEDGYTF	TGTGCCATCAGTGACAGACAGGGGGAAGATGGCTACACCTTC
TRBV11-2	TRBD1	TRBJ2-7	-	CASSLPGQGAYEQYF	TGTGCCAGCAGTTTACCGGGACAGGGGGCCTACGAGCAGTACTTC
TRBV5-1	TRBD2	TRBJ2-1	-	CASSFSGRSSYNEQFF	TGCGCCAGCAGCTTCAGCGGGAGGAGCTCCTACAATGAGCAGTTCTTC
TRBV11-2	-	TRBJ2-1	once	CASSLGRRNEQFF	TGTGCCAGCAGCCTTGGTAGGAGAAATGAGCAGTTCTTC
TRBV4-1	TRBD1	TRBJ1-2	few	CASSPGQGMYGFGYTF	TGCGCCAGCAGCCCGGGACAGGGGATGTATGGCTTTGGCTACACCTTC
TRBV27	-	TRBJ2-1	-	CASSSLSSGGNNEQFF	TGTGCCAGCAGTTCCCTCTCCAGCGGAGGTAACAATGAGCAGTTCTTC
TRBV30	-	TRBJ2-3	-	CAWSGGTDTQYF	TGTGCCTGGAGTGGAGGGACAGATACGCAGTATTTT
TRBV6-5	TRBD1	TRBJ2-7	-	CASSPDRGPGYEQYF	TGTGCCAGCAGTCCCGACAGGGGGCCCGGGTACGAGCAGTACTTC
TRBV19	TRBD2	TRBJ2-1	-	CATNFNLAGGHEQFF	TGTGCCACTAACTTCAACCTAGCGGGAGGGCATGAGCAGTTCTTC
TRBV2	-	TRBJ1-4	few	CASRRQERDEKLFF	TGTGCCAGCAGGAGACAGGAACGGGATGAAAAACTGTTTTTT
TRBV18	-	TRBJ2-6	-	CASSPPGGPGANVLTF	TGTGCCAGCTCACCACCGGGCGGGCCCGGGGCCAACGTCCTGACTTTC
TRBV5-4	-	TRBJ2-7	-	CATGDFNYEQYF	TGTGCCACCGGGGACTTCAACTACGAGCAGTACTTC
TRBV19	-	TRBJ1-5	once	CASSKPQPQHF	TGTGCCAGTAGCAAACCGCAGCCCCAGCATTTT